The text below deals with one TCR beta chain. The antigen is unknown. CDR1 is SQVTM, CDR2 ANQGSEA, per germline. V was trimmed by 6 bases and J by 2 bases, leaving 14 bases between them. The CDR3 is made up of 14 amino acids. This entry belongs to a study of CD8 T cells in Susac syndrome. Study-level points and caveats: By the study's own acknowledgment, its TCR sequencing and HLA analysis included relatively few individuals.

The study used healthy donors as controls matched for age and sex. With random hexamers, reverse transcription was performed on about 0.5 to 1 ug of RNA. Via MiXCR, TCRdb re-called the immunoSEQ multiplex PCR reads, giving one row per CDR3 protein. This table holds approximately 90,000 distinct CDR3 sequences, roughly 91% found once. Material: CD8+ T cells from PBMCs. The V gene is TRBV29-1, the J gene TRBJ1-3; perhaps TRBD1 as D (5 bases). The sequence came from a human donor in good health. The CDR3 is CSVGPRLPGNTIYF. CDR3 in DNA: TGCAGCGTGGGGCCCCGGCTCCCTGGAAACACCATATATTTT.